This paragraph reports one T cell receptor (beta chain). What it recognizes is unknown. This sample is part of a study of neoadjuvant anti-PD-1 for oral cavity cancer. General study results and limits: PBMC Gini-index clonality exceeded responders' in non-responders post-nivolumab.

Per germline, CDR1 MNHEY and CDR2 SMNVEV (reference sequence). V was trimmed by 7 bases and J by 0 bases, leaving 13 bases between them. The CDR3 has 16 residues. Using immunoSEQ multiplex PCR, the repertoire was profiled, and TCRdb retains in-frame clones only, with some absent. The table records about 12,000 clones, 50% to 75% of them present only once. The V gene is TRBV27, the J gene TRBJ1-6; no reliable D call. The sequenced sample was PBMCs, obtained before nivolumab (anti-PD-1) treatment. The receptor was isolated from a person aged 35-79 years with oral cavity squamous cell carcinoma. CDR3 residues: CASIGTQSSYNSPLHF. Written as DNA, the CDR3 is TGTGCCAGCATTGGTACCCAGAGCTCCTATAATTCACCCCTCCACTTT.